These T cell receptor beta chains were read from a single sample in a study of CD8 T cells in ankylosing spondylitis. TCRdb fed the 5' RACE reads into MiXCR, producing one record per CDR3 protein. The sample has over 200,000 distinct CDR3 sequences, 10% to 13% seen once. Sequencing was performed on blood, either unsorted or a sorted T cell fraction (not recorded which). The receptor set was obtained from a male donor with ankylosing spondylitis or in good health (not recorded which). The CDR3 runs from the conserved cysteine through the conserved F or W. A D gene is named only where the DNA matches it firmly. Size is stated for part of the rows, as once, few or many counts, or as a class when the clone is expanded.

many	TRBV5-1	TRBJ2-1	.	CASSVLGGRENEQFF	TGCGCCAGCAGCGTTTTGGGGGGGCGGGAGAATGAGCAGTTCTTC
many	TRBV11-1	TRBJ1-6	TRBD1	CSSSSGTGRSYNSPLHF	TGTTCCAGCAGCTCCGGGACAGGGAGATCCTATAATTCACCCCTCCACTTT
many	TRBV20-1	TRBJ2-5	.	CSARDSKASAETQYF	TGCAGTGCTAGAGATAGTAAGGCATCTGCGGAGACCCAGTACTTC
.	TRBV5-1	TRBJ2-1	TRBD1	CASSLDAGTGASFF	TGCGCCAGCAGCTTGGATGCCGGGACAGGGGCAAGTTTCTTC
many	TRBV29-1	TRBJ2-3	TRBD2	CSVTLGLTSGGKDTQYF	TGCAGCGTTACCCTGGGCCTGACTAGCGGGGGGAAGGATACGCAGTATTTT
.	TRBV3-1	TRBJ1-5	.	CASSLRGGQPQHF	TGTGCCAGCAGCTTAAGGGGGGGTCAGCCCCAGCATTTT
.	TRBV30	TRBJ1-1	.	CAWSSDTETEAFF	TGTGCCTGGAGTAGTGACACCGAGACTGAAGCTTTCTTT
few	TRBV20-1	TRBJ2-5	TRBD1	CSAKRTGGAETQYF	TGCAGTGCTAAAAGGACAGGGGGCGCGGAGACCCAGTACTTC
few	TRBV7-2	TRBJ1-5	.	CASSPTATNQPQHF	TGTGCCAGCAGCCCGACAGCGACCAATCAGCCCCAGCATTTT
few	TRBV20-1	TRBJ1-2	TRBD1	CSASPQGGTAWGYTF	TGCAGTGCATCCCCTCAGGGGGGGACCGCATGGGGCTACACCTTC
many	TRBV20-1	TRBJ1-6	.	CSARDYEGISLHF	TGCAGTGCTAGAGATTATGAGGGGATATCCCTCCACTTT
many	TRBV5-1	TRBJ2-1	.	CASSPSGTISYNEQFF	TGCGCCAGCAGCCCCTCCGGGACAATTTCCTACAATGAGCAGTTTTTC
many	TRBV12-3/TRBV12-4	TRBJ2-7	TRBD2	CASSLSGGPYEQYF	TGTGCCAGCAGTTTAAGCGGGGGCCCCTACGAGCAGTACTTC
.	TRBV19	TRBJ1-1	.	CASWDSGTEAFF	TGTGCCAGCTGGGACTCGGGCACTGAAGCTTTCTTT
few	TRBV12-3/TRBV12-4	TRBJ2-3	.	CASSPGSTMGQYF	TGTGCCAGCAGCCCCGGGTCTACCATGGGGCAGTATTTT
many	TRBV12-3/TRBV12-4	TRBJ2-3	TRBD1	CASSAGTEHTDTQYF	TGTGCCAGCAGTGCCGGGACAGAGCACACAGATACGCAGTATTTT
many	TRBV6-1	TRBJ2-2	TRBD2	CASSPRLAGGSGELFF	TGTGCCAGCAGCCCCCGACTAGCGGGGGGCTCCGGGGAGCTGTTTTTT
many	TRBV6-5	TRBJ2-1	.	CASSLGIRHNEQFF	TGTGCCAGCAGTTTGGGGATCCGCCACAATGAGCAGTTCTTC
.	TRBV3-1	TRBJ1-5	.	CASSQGRSSNQPQHF	TGTGCCAGCAGCCAAGGGAGGTCCAGCAATCAGCCCCAGCATTTT
.	TRBV6-1	TRBJ2-7	.	CASSELGEQYF	TGTGCCAGCAGTGAATTGGGCGAGCAGTACTTC
many	TRBV7-3	TRBJ2-2	TRBD1	CASSLHQGANTGELFF	TGTGCCAGCAGCTTACACCAGGGGGCGAACACCGGGGAGCTGTTTTTT
many	TRBV9	TRBJ2-1	TRBD2	CASSVGGGRGSYNEQFF	TGTGCCAGCAGCGTAGGGGGCGGGCGGGGGTCCTACAATGAGCAGTTCTTC
.	TRBV6-5	TRBJ1-2	TRBD1	CASSRAGGRYTF	TGTGCCAGCAGTCGAGCAGGGGGCCGCTACACCTTC
.	TRBV2	TRBJ2-1	.	CASREGGTPHNEQFF	TGTGCCAGCAGAGAAGGCGGGACTCCACACAATGAGCAGTTCTTC
many	TRBV5-1	TRBJ1-5	.	CASSLAEESLFGQPQHF	TGCGCCAGCAGCTTAGCGGAAGAGTCATTATTCGGTCAGCCCCAGCATTTT
many	TRBV7-9	TRBJ2-3	TRBD2	CASSATSGKDTDTQYF	TGTGCCAGCAGCGCAACCAGCGGGAAGGACACAGATACGCAGTATTTT
many	TRBV9	TRBJ2-1	.	CASSVEGELGNEQFF	TGTGCCAGCAGCGTAGAGGGAGAATTGGGCAATGAGCAGTTCTTC
many	TRBV5-1	TRBJ2-7	TRBD2	CASSLLGTSAYEQYF	TGCGCCAGCAGCTTATTGGGGACTAGCGCCTACGAGCAGTACTTC
.	TRBV9	TRBJ2-1	.	CASSVAAPRGFLSYNEQFF	TGTGCCAGCAGCGTAGCAGCTCCACGGGGTTTCCTATCCTACAATGAGCAGTTCTTC
few	TRBV6-1	TRBJ1-3	.	CASRDTGVPGNTIYF	TGTGCCAGCAGAGATACAGGAGTGCCTGGAAACACCATATATTTT
many	TRBV28	TRBJ2-7	.	CASTQAYEQYF	TGTGCCAGCACTCAGGCCTACGAGCAGTACTTC
few	TRBV11-2	TRBJ1-1	.	CASSPVTGFGAFF	TGTGCCAGCAGTCCGGTGACAGGCTTTGGGGCTTTCTTT
many	TRBV20-1	TRBJ1-4	.	CSARGGFDEKLFF	TGCAGTGCTAGAGGGGGCTTCGATGAAAAACTGTTTTTT
many	TRBV12-3/TRBV12-4	TRBJ2-5	.	CASSFTASKETQYF	TGTGCCAGCAGTTTTACGGCTAGCAAAGAGACCCAGTACTTC
few	TRBV6-6	TRBJ2-1	.	CASSYWTDNEQFF	TGTGCCAGCAGTTACTGGACAGACAATGAGCAGTTCTTC
few	TRBV12-3/TRBV12-4	TRBJ1-4	TRBD1	CASSILPDREVEKLFF	TGTGCCAGCAGTATCCTGCCCGACAGGGAGGTCGAAAAACTGTTTTTT
.	TRBV10-3	TRBJ2-1	TRBD2	CAISDPSLAGGNNEQFF	TGTGCCATCAGTGACCCTAGTCTAGCGGGGGGTAACAATGAGCAGTTCTTC
many	TRBV7-2	TRBJ1-1	TRBD1	CASSLDRSGGYTEAFF	TGTGCCAGCAGCTTAGATAGGTCAGGGGGCTACACTGAAGCTTTCTTT
many	TRBV27	TRBJ2-7	.	CASKGSGAEYF	TGTGCCAGCAAGGGTAGCGGAGCCGAGTACTTC
many	TRBV20-1	TRBJ1-6	TRBD1	CSAALQGALNSPLHF	TGCAGTGCCGCGCTACAGGGGGCCCTTAATTCACCCCTCCACTTT
many	TRBV20-1	TRBJ1-2	.	CSVGLSPPGGYTF	TGCAGTGTTGGACTCTCTCCTCCGGGTGGCTACACCTTC
many	TRBV5-1	TRBJ1-1	.	CASSKRGEATEAFF	TGCGCCAGCAGCAAAAGGGGAGAGGCCACTGAAGCTTTCTTT
many	TRBV5-1	TRBJ1-2	TRBD1	CASSSGPGGDANYGYTF	TGCGCCAGCAGCTCCGGACCAGGGGGAGACGCTAACTATGGCTACACCTTC
many	TRBV12-3/TRBV12-4	TRBJ2-7	TRBD2	CASSSSSGGDYEQYF	TGTGCCAGCAGTTCCAGTAGCGGGGGGGATTACGAGCAGTACTTC
many	TRBV29-1	TRBJ1-6	.	CSDRGGMGPNSPLHF	TGCAGCGACCGAGGGGGTATGGGTCCCAATTCACCCCTCCACTTT
.	TRBV3-1	TRBJ1-1	.	CASSQGGSNTEAFF	TGTGCCAGCAGCCAAGGTGGATCGAACACTGAAGCTTTCTTT
many	TRBV12-3/TRBV12-4	TRBJ2-3	.	CASGLRTDTQYF	TGTGCCAGCGGCCTGCGCACAGATACGCAGTATTTT
many	TRBV5-1	TRBJ2-2	.	CASSMTSRGTGELFF	TGCGCCAGCAGTATGACTAGCAGGGGAACCGGGGAGCTGTTTTTT
many	TRBV20-1	TRBJ2-1	TRBD2	CSAALRQRGYEQFF	TGCAGTGCCGCCCTCCGGCAGCGGGGGTATGAGCAGTTCTTC
many	TRBV20-1	TRBJ1-1	.	CSARAIDRNTEAFF	TGCAGTGCTAGAGCGATAGACAGGAACACTGAAGCTTTCTTT
few	TRBV28	TRBJ2-3	TRBD2	CASTPGGTRGTGTQYF	TGTGCCAGCACCCCCGGCGGGACTAGAGGTACAGGCACGCAGTATTTT
many	TRBV7-2	TRBJ1-2	.	CASSLEGNPRGYTF	TGTGCCAGCAGCTTAGAGGGGAATCCGCGGGGCTACACCTTC
few	TRBV5-1	TRBJ1-1	.	CASSLEAGSTEAFF	TGCGCCAGCAGCTTGGAGGCGGGTTCCACTGAAGCTTTCTTT
many	TRBV5-6	TRBJ1-4	.	CASSPPAGQRGGEKLFF	TGTGCCAGCAGCCCTCCCGCCGGACAACGAGGTGGAGAAAAACTGTTTTTT
many	TRBV25-1	TRBJ1-4	.	CASSPRPDEKLFF	TGTGCCAGCAGCCCTAGACCGGATGAAAAACTGTTTTTT
.	TRBV7-6	TRBJ1-1	.	CASSLAERAYAEAFF	TGTGCCAGCAGCTTAGCGGAACGGGCGTACGCTGAAGCTTTCTTT
.	TRBV30	TRBJ2-1	.	CAWRKAGTILNEQFF	TGTGCCTGGAGAAAGGCAGGGACGATACTCAATGAGCAGTTCTTC
.	TRBV5-6	TRBJ2-5	TRBD2	CASSFTGTRGATQYF	TGTGCCAGCAGCTTTACCGGGACTAGAGGAGCGACCCAGTACTTC